This T cell receptor (beta chain) was identified during a study of CD8+CD57+ T cells in acquired aplastic anemia. Study results and caveats: Common to patients and controls were 25 to 30 CD8+ CDR3 sequences.

Template material for TCR beta VDJ and CDR3 profiling consisted of genomic DNA. TCRdb analysed the reads with MiXCR anew, one entry per CDR3 protein. The sample shows about 160,000 distinct CDR3 sequences, 40% to 55% of them seen only once. V was pared by 1 base and J by 3 bases, with 7 bases between. The germline CDR1 and CDR2 sequences are MNHEY and SVGAGI. The CDR3 extends over 13 amino acids. This clonotype was picked up many times. Its antigen is still unknown. Patients included in sequencing had previously demonstrated CD8+CD57+ cell expansion by flow cytometry. Each patient gave a blood sample that was collected before any therapy had been received.

V gene TRBV6-5 combines with J gene TRBJ2-7; D is undetermined. Sequencing used sorted CD4+, CD8+, or CD8+CD57+ T cells (not recorded which) from PBMCs. The clonotype comes from a human donor with aplastic anemia. The CDR3 bases are TGTGCCAGCAGTTACTATTTGCACTACGAGCAGTACTTC. Translated: CASSYYLHYEQYF.